The 32 T cell receptor beta chains below come from one sample, sequenced in a study of blood T cell repertoires in COVID-19. The method was immunoSEQ multiplex PCR; TCRdb's version includes in-frame clones alone and lacks a portion of them. The sample has approximately 97,000 clones, about 91% seen once. The sample was peripheral blood. These receptor sequences come from a man aged 50 to 60 with COVID-19, enrolled during active disease.

This clone was detected a few times. The CDR3 reads CATSRARSPNEKLFF. CDR3 in DNA: TGTGCCACCAGCAGAGCCCGGAGCCCTAATGAAAAACTGTTTTTT. The chain uses TRBV15 and TRBJ1-4; D is ambiguous. V was trimmed by 1 base and J by 3 bases, leaving 9 bases between them. Germline values: CDR1 LNHNV, CDR2 YYDKDF (reference sequence). The CDR3 is 15 residues long. Drawing the rest from reference TRBV15 and TRBJ1-4, the complete variable domain is DAMVIQNPRYQVTQFGKPVTLSCSQTLNHNVMYWYQQKSSQAPKLLFHYYDKDFNNEADTPDNFQSRRPNTSFCFLDIRSPGLGDTAMYLCATSRARSPNEKLFFGSGTQLSVL.

The sample holds one count of this clone. The genes are TRBV5-1 and TRBJ2-2, with D uncertain. V lost 2 bases to trimming and J lost 3 bases, with 8 bases between them. Germline lookup yields CDR1 SGHRS and CDR2 YFSETQ. This CDR3 is built from 14 residues. The CDR3 spells CASSFPHDTGELFF. CDR3 sequence (DNA): TGCGCCAGCAGCTTTCCCCATGACACCGGGGAGCTGTTTTTT.

The chain uses TRBV5-1 and TRBJ2-7, with TRBD1 matching 10 bases. Germline V gene data show CDR1 as SGHRS and CDR2 as YFSETQ. With V trimmed by 0 bases and J by 3 bases, 3 bases remained unmatched. The CDR3 totals 15 residues. CDR3 residues: CASSLGWTGGYEQYF. CDR3 nucleotide sequence: TGCGCCAGCAGCTTGGGATGGACAGGGGGCTACGAGCAGTACTTC.

The chain joins TRBV18 to TRBJ1-1; 9 bases align to TRBD1. Germline lookup yields CDR1 KGHSH and CDR2 LQKENI. Trimming took 3 bases from V and 11 from J; bases not matched to a gene: 4. This CDR3 is 12 amino acids long. The DNA for the CDR3 is TGTGCCAGCTCACCCGGCGACAGGGGGGCTTTCTTT. Amino acids: CASSPGDRGAFF.

This chain links TRBV7-3 with TRBJ1-1; D might be TRBD1 (6 bases). Per the germline V gene, CDR1 is SGHTA and CDR2 is FQGTGA. The CDR3 totals 13 residues. V was shortened by 6 bases and J by 4 bases, with 12 bases between the two germline ends. The CDR3 loop is CASRSTGSTEAFF. CDR3 coding DNA: TGTGCCAGCAGATCTACAGGGTCCACTGAAGCTTTCTTT.

This clone was seen a single time. The rearrangement uses TRBV19 and TRBJ2-2; 10 bases agree with TRBD1. Trimming removed 5 bases from V and 2 bases from J; junction bases left unmatched: 5. Germline values: CDR1 LNHDA, CDR2 SQIVND (reference sequence). This CDR3 is built from 16 residues. The CDR3 DNA follows: TGTGCCAGTAGTTGGGACAGGGGTTTCAACACCGGGGAGCTGTTTTTT. Amino acid sequence: CASSWDRGFNTGELFF.

CDR3 sequence (DNA): TGTGCCAGCAGTGGATCCGGGACAAAGAACACTGAAGCTTTCTTT. Protein product: CASSGSGTKNTEAFF. V usage is TRBV9 and J usage is TRBJ1-1; D perhaps matches TRBD1 (6 bases). Per germline, CDR1 SGDLS and CDR2 YYNGEE. Trimming removed 5 bases from V and 1 base from J, with 15 bases in between. The CDR3 totals 15 residues.

The rearrangement links TRBV10-3 to TRBJ2-7; D is possibly TRBD2 (6 bases). The CDR3 has 13 residues. V was shortened by 0 bases and J by 5 bases, with 8 bases between the two germline ends. Looked up from germline, CDR1 is ENHRY and CDR2 is SYGVKD. The CDR3 sequence: CAISESGLDEQYF. CDR3 sequence (DNA): TGTGCCATCAGTGAGTCGGGACTGGACGAGCAGTACTTC.

V usage is TRBV27 and J usage is TRBJ2-7; maybe TRBD1 (6 bases). The CDR3 runs 14 residues. The V and J ends lost 3 bases and 4 bases respectively, with 13 bases between them. Per germline, CDR1 MNHEY and CDR2 SMNVEV (reference sequence). The CDR3 DNA sequence: TGTGCCAGCAGTTTGGGGGACAAACGATACGAGCAGTACTTC. This gives the protein CASSLGDKRYEQYF.

The chain uses TRBV21-1 and TRBJ1-5; no check of the table's D call, TRBD1, against the DNA was made. TRBV21-1 is described as a pseudogene. CDR3 length equals 16 residues. CDR3 protein: CASSKDYRGPDQPQHF. CDR3 DNA: TGTGCCAGCAGCAAAGATTACAGGGGGCCCGATCAGCCCCAGCATTTT.

In this sample, this clone turned up once. The chain uses TRBV2 and TRBJ1-2; D possibly corresponds to TRBD1 (5 bases). Trimming pared 5 bases from V and 2 bases from J, leaving 12 bases between. Germline V gene lookup returns CDR1 SNHLY and CDR2 FYNNEI. CDR3 length: 14 residues. The CDR3 loop reads CASSPTVSNYGYTF. CDR3 in DNA: TGTGCCAGCAGTCCGACAGTCTCCAACTATGGCTACACCTTC.

The V and J genes are TRBV5-1 and TRBJ1-2; 7 nucleotides agree with TRBD1. CDR3 length: 14 residues. Per the germline V gene, CDR1 is SGHRS and CDR2 is YFSETQ. The V segment lost 4 bases and the J segment 8 bases; nucleotides outside the gene matches: 11. The CDR3: CASSMEPTGRGYTF. In DNA form, the CDR3 reads TGCGCCAGCAGCATGGAACCGACAGGGCGAGGCTACACCTTC.

The rearrangement links TRBV14 to TRBJ2-7, with D possibly matching TRBD2 (6 bases). V was clipped by 4 bases and J by 1 base, with 14 bases between them. The germline gives CDR1 SGHDN, CDR2 FVKESK. There are 15 residues in the CDR3. The CDR3 coding sequence is TGTGCCAGCAGCCCCCTAAACCGGGGGTCCTACGAGCAGTACTTC. Protein: CASSPLNRGSYEQYF.

This clone appeared a single time. CDR3 amino acids: CASSLAWASSYEQYF. Here the CDR3 DNA reads TGTGCCAGCAGCTTAGCTTGGGCCAGCTCCTACGAGCAGTACTTC. The rearrangement links TRBV7-2 to TRBJ2-7; D is unresolved. Between the trimmed V and J ends, which lost 0 bases and 0 bases, there was a span of 9 bases. CDR1 SGHTA and CDR2 FQGNSA come from the germline V gene. This CDR3 is built from 15 residues.

The chain recombines TRBV3-1 (or the pseudogene TRBV3-2) with TRBJ1-5; the D gene is possibly TRBD1 (6 bases). This CDR3 comprises 13 residues. Looked up from germline, CDR1 is LGHDT and CDR2 is YNNKEL (reference sequence). Trimming took 7 bases from V and 2 from J, leaving 9 bases between them. CDR3 residues: CASKGGGNQPQHF. In DNA, the CDR3 is TGTGCCAGCAAGGGGGGGGGCAATCAGCCCCAGCATTTT.

This chain connects TRBV6-6 to TRBJ1-2, with D maybe TRBD1 (5 bases). Germline loops: CDR1 MNHNY, CDR2 SVGAGI (reference sequence). CDR3 length: 16 amino acids. Trimming cost V 6 bases and J 2 bases, with 19 bases left between them. In DNA form, the CDR3 reads TGTGCCAGCAGCTACAAAGGCGGGACGGAGAACTATGGCTACACCTTC. It codes for CASSYKGGTENYGYTF.

V usage is TRBV4-1 and J usage is TRBJ1-2, with TRBD1 matching 8 bases. The CDR3 runs to 14 residues. V lost 6 bases and J lost 3; bases outside the gene matches: 6. The V gene's germline CDR1 is MGHRA and CDR2 YSYEKL. The CDR3 region has the DNA TGCGCCAGCAGACAACAGGGGGACCACTATGGCTACACCTTC. It encodes CASRQQGDHYGYTF.

In DNA, the CDR3 is TGTGCCAGCAGCGTAGAGGGGGTTGGAAACACCATATATTTT. It is translated as CASSVEGVGNTIYF. The gene calls are TRBV9 and TRBJ1-3; possible D gene TRBD1, 6 bases. CDR1 SGDLS and CDR2 YYNGEE come from the germline V gene. V lost 0 bases, J lost 3 bases, and 7 bases lay in between. The length of the CDR3 is 14 residues. Full variable domain (missing parts from reference TRBV9 and TRBJ1-3): DSGVTQTPKHLITATGQRVTLRCSPRSGDLSVYWYQQSLDQGLQFLIQYYNGEERAKGNILERFSAQQFPDLHSELNLSSLELGDSALYFCASSVEGVGNTIYFGEGSWLTVV.

The rearrangement uses TRBV7-2 and TRBJ2-3; TRBD1 might be the D (5 bases). Looked up from germline, CDR1 is SGHTA and CDR2 is FQGNSA. Trimming stripped 3 bases from V and 2 bases from J, with 9 bases between. The CDR3 loop spans 14 amino acids. CDR3 amino acids: CASSFRALTDTQYF. The CDR3, as DNA: TGTGCCAGCAGCTTCAGGGCACTCACAGATACGCAGTATTTT.

The CDR3, as DNA: TGTGCCAGCAGCCGACAGCCCAACCGCCTGGGAGCTTTCTTT. Translated, it gives CASSRQPNRLGAFF. The chain recombines TRBV5-5 with TRBJ1-1; the D gene is possibly TRBD1 (5 bases). The V end lost 4 bases, the J end lost 10 bases, and 20 bases lay between the germline ends. From germline, CDR1 is SGHKS and CDR2 YYEKEE (reference sequence). The CDR3 is 14 residues long.

The V gene is TRBV4-2, the J gene TRBJ1-3; D is perhaps TRBD1 (5 bases). Germline V gene sequence: CDR1 LGHNA, CDR2 YNFKEQ. The CDR3 has 16 residues. V was trimmed by 0 bases and J by 0 bases, leaving 9 bases between them. CDR3 coding DNA: TGTGCCAGCAGCCAAGATTATACAGGCTCTGGAAACACCATATATTTT. Amino acids: CASSQDYTGSGNTIYF.

The chain is built from TRBV27 and TRBJ1-2; D may be TRBD1 (5 bases). CDR1 and CDR2 from the germline V gene are MNHEY and SMNVEV (reference sequence). This CDR3 is 13 amino acids long. Trimming took off 4 bases at V and 7 bases at J, with 13 bases between the two ends. CDR3 DNA sequence: TGTGCCAGCAGTTACAGGAATCAAGGTGGCTACACCTTC. Amino acids: CASSYRNQGGYTF.

The chain couples TRBV9 to TRBJ2-1, with 7 bases matching TRBD2. CDR1 and CDR2 (germline): SGDLS, YYNGEE. The CDR3 contains 15 residues. The trim removed 0 bases at V and 7 bases at J, leaving 7 bases unmatched. CDR3 region: CASSVVPTGGNEQFF. The CDR3 nucleotides are TGTGCCAGCAGCGTAGTCCCCACGGGGGGAAATGAGCAGTTCTTC.

The chain uses TRBV5-4 and TRBJ2-7; TRBD1 matches at 12 bases. CDR1 and CDR2 (germline): SGHNT, YYREEE (reference sequence). The CDR3 length is 15 residues. The ends lost 4 bases at V and 4 bases at J; junction bases unmatched: 6. Here the CDR3 reads CASSQGTGGSYEQYF. CDR3 coding DNA: TGTGCCAGCAGCCAGGGGACAGGGGGCTCTTACGAGCAGTACTTC.

This chain links TRBV5-1 with TRBJ2-7; TRBD1 matches 7 bases. CDR1 and CDR2 from the germline V gene are SGHRS and YFSETQ. Trimming removed 0 bases from V and 4 bases from J; junction bases left unmatched: 4. CDR3 length equals 14 residues. CDR3 DNA sequence: TGCGCCAGCAGCTTGGCCAGACAGGGATACGAGCAGTACTTC. As protein: CASSLARQGYEQYF.

CDR3 nucleotide sequence: TGTGCCAGCACCCCGACTAGCGGGGGGATTGGAGATACGCAGTATTTT. Amino acid sequence: CASTPTSGGIGDTQYF. The chain couples TRBV7-6 to TRBJ2-3, with 13 bases matching TRBD2. CDR3 length: 16 residues. Germline trimming cut 7 bases from V and 5 bases from J; bases unmatched to any gene: 9. CDR1 is SGHVS and CDR2 is FNYEAQ in the germline V gene.

This chain joins TRBV3-1 (or the pseudogene TRBV3-2) and TRBJ2-3, with a tentative D call TRBD2 (6 bases). The CDR3 contains 15 residues. Between the trimmed V and J ends, which lost 2 bases and 0 bases, there was a span of 9 bases. CDR1 and CDR2 from the germline V gene are LGHDT and YNNKEL (reference sequence). In DNA form, the CDR3 reads TGTGCCAGCAGCCAAACTCGGGGGAGCACAGATACGCAGTATTTT. It encodes CASSQTRGSTDTQYF.

V is TRBV18 and J is TRBJ1-4; 7 positions agree with TRBD1. Germline CDR1 and CDR2: KGHSH and LQKENI. The V and J ends lost 3 bases and 2 bases, in that order; junction bases with no gene match: 3. This CDR3 contains 15 residues. The CDR3 here is CASSPRQGTNEKLFF. CDR3 bases: TGTGCCAGCTCACCCCGACAGGGCACTAATGAAAAACTGTTTTTT.

The J gene is TRBJ2-4, the V gene TRBV4-1, with TRBD2 matching 7 bases. This CDR3 has 17 amino acids. Germline CDR1 and CDR2: MGHRA and YSYEKL. V shed 1 base, J shed 0 bases, and the junction held 6 bases outside the gene matches. CDR3 nucleotides: TGCGCCAGCAGCCAAGTATTGGCTAGCGGAGCCAAAAACATTCAGTACTTC. As protein: CASSQVLASGAKNIQYF.

This clone was detected only a few times. The V call is TRBV3-1 (or the pseudogene TRBV3-2), the J call TRBJ1-2, with unresolved D. The CDR3 has 12 amino acids. V was clipped by 1 base and J by 8 bases, with 8 bases between them. Germline-derived CDR1 and CDR2 are LGHDT and YNNKEL (reference sequence). This CDR3 reads CASSQARRGYTF. The CDR3 bases are TGTGCCAGCAGCCAAGCAAGGAGGGGCTACACCTTC.

V and J are TRBV3-1 (or the pseudogene TRBV3-2) and TRBJ1-3; no firm D call. Between the trimmed V and J ends, which lost 3 bases and 2 bases, there was a span of 14 bases. This CDR3 is built from 16 residues. Germline V gene data show CDR1 as LGHDT and CDR2 as YNNKEL (reference sequence). The CDR3, as DNA: TGTGCCAGCAGCCAGACGACGGGAGCCACTGGAAACACCATATATTTT. This encodes CASSQTTGATGNTIYF.

V is TRBV4-1 and J is TRBJ2-5; tentatively, D is TRBD1 (6 bases). Trimming left V 1 base short and J 3 bases short, with 12 bases between. Germline V lookup: CDR1 MGHRA, CDR2 YSYEKL. The CDR3 runs to 15 residues. The DNA of the CDR3 is TGCGCCAGCAGCCAAGGGGGGACAAATGAAGAGACCCAGTACTTC. Translated, it gives CASSQGGTNEETQYF.